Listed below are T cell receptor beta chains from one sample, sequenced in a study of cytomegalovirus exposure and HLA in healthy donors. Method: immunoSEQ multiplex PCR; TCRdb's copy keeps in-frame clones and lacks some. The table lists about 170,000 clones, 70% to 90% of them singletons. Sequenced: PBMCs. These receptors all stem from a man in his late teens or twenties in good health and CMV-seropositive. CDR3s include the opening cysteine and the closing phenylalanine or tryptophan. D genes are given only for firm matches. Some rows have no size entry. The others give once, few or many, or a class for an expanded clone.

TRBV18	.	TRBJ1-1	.	TGTGCCAGCTCACTGGCCTCAGGGGTGCTGGCTGAAGCTTTCTTT	CASSLASGVLAEAFF
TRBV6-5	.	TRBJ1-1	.	TGTGCCAGCAGTTTCCAAGGGGGAGTATTGCGAGCTTTCTTT	CASSFQGGVLRAFF
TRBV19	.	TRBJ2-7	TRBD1	TGTGCCAGTAGTCCCAGGACAGGAAGTTACGAGCAGTACTTC	CASSPRTGSYEQYF
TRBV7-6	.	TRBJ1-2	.	TGTGCCAGCAGCTCCCGCGGGGATGGCTACACCTTC	CASSSRGDGYTF
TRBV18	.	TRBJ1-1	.	TGTGCCAGCTCACCCGCACAGGGAGAGACTGAAGCTTTCTTT	CASSPAQGETEAFF
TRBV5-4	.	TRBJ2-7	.	TGTGCCAGCAGCTCCGCCTACGAGCAGTACTTC	CASSSAYEQYF
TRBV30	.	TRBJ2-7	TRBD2	TGTGCCTGGAGCAAACGGGGGCTAGCGGGGGACGAGCAGTACTTC	CAWSKRGLAGDEQYF
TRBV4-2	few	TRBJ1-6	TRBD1	TGTGCCAGCAGCCAAGATGACAGGGGTAATTCACCCCTCCACTTT	CASSQDDRGNSPLHF
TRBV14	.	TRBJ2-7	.	TGTGCCAGCAGCCAAGTTTACAGGGGGGGGATCTACGAGCAGTACTTC	CASSQVYRGGIYEQYF
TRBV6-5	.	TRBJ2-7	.	TGTGCCAGCAGGTACGGGACTGCTTCTCTCGAGCAGTACTTC	CASRYGTASLEQYF
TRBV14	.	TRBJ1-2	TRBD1	TGTGCCAGCAGCCCCCCAATACAACAGGGGGCGAAGGGTGGCTACACCTTC	CASSPPIQQGAKGGYTF
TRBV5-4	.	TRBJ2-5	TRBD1	TGTGCCAGCAGCGAAGGGGGCGTCAAGGAAGAGACCCAGTACTTC	CASSEGGVKEETQYF
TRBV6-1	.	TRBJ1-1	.	TGTGCCAGCAGACAGGGTTCGATGAACACTGAAGCTTTCTTT	CASRQGSMNTEAFF
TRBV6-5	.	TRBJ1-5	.	TGTGCCAGCAGGTTGACAGAAAATAGCAATCAGCCCCAGCATTTT	CASRLTENSNQPQHF
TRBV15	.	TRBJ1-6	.	TGTGCCACCAGCCCCCCAGGGTCCAAATGGGGTGGCACCCTCCACTTT	CATSPPGSKWGGTLHF
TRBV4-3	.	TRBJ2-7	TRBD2	TGCGCCAGCAGCCAAATAGCGGGCGGGGGGTACGAGCAGTACTTC	CASSQIAGGGYEQYF
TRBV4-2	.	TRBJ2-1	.	TGTGCCAGCAGCCAAGGGCAGGGTGGGTGGTATGAGCAGTTCTTC	CASSQGQGGWYEQFF